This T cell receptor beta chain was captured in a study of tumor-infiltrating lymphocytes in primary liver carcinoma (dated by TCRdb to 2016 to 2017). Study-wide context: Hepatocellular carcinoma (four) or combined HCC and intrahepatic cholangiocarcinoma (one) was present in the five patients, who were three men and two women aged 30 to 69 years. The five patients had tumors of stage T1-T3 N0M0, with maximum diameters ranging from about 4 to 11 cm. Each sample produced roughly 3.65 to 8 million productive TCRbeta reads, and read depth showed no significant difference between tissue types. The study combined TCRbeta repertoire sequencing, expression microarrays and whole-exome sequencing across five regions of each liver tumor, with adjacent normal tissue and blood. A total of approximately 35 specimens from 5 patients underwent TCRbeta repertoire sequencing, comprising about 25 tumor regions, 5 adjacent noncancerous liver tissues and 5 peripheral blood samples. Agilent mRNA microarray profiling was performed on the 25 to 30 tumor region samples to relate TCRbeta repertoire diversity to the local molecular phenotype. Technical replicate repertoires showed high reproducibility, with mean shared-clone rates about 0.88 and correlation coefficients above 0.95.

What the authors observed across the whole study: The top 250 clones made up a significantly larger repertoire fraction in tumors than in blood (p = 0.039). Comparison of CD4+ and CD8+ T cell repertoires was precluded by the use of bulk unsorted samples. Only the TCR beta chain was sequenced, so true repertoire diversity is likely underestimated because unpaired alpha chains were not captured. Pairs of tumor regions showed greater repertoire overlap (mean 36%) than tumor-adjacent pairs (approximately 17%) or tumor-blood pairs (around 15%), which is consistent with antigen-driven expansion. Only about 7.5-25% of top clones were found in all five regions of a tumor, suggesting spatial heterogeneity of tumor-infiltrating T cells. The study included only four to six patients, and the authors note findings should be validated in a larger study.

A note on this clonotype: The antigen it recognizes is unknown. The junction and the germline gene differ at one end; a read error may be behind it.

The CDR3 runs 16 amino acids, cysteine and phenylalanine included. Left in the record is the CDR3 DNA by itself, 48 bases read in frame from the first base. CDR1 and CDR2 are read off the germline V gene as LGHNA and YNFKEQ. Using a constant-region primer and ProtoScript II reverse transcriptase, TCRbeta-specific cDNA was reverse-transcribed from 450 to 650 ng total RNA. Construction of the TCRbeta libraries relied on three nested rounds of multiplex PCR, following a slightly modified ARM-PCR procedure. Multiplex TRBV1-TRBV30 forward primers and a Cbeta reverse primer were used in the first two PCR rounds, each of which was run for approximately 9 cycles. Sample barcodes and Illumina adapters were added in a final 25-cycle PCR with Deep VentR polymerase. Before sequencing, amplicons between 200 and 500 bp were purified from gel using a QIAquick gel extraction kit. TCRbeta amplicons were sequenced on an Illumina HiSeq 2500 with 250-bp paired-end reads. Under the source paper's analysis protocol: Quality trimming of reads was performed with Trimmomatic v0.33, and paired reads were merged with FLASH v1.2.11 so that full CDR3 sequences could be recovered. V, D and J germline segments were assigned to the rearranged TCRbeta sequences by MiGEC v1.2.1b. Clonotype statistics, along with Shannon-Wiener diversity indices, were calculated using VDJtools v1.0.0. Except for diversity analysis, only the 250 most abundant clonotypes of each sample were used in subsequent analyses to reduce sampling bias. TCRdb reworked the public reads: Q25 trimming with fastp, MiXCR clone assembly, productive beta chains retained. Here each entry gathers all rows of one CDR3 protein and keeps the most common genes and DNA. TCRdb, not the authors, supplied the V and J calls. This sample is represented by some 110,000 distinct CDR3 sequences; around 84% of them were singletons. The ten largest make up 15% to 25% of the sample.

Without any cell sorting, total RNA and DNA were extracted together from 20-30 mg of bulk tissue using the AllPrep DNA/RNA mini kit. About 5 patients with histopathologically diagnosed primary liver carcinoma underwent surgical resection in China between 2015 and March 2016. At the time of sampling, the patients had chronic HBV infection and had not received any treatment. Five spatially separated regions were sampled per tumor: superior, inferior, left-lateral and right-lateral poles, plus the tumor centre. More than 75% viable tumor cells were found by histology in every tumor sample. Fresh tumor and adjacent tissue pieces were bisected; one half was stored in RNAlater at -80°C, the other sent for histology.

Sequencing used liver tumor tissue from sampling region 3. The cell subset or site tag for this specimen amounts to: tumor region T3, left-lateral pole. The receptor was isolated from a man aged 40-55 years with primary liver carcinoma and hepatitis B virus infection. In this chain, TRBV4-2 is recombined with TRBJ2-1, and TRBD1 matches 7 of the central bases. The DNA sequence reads TGTGGCAGCAGCCAAGAATTCAGGGGGAGCTACAATGTGCAGTTCTTC. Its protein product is CGSSQEFRGSYNVQFF.